This is a list of T cell receptor beta chains from one sample in a study of blood T cell repertoires in COVID-19. Profiled with immunoSEQ multiplex PCR; TCRdb holds only in-frame clones, not every one. The sample lists hundreds of thousands of clones; roughly 91% were seen once. The sample comprised peripheral blood. The receptors shown here come from a woman between 40 and 55 years old who had recovered from COVID-19. The conserved cysteine and the conserved F or W are not part of the CDR3 here. The order of the fields is V gene, J gene, CDR3 protein.

TRBV2	TRBJ2-1	ASSEGRHNEQF
TRBV24-1	TRBJ1-5	ATSDPTGGNQPQH
TRBV10-3	TRBJ2-2	AISEWGHANTGELF
TRBV10-3	TRBJ2-7	AISAGGQGVYEQY
TRBV9	TRBJ2-1	ASSASSLPYNEQF
TRBV4-3	TRBJ2-7	ASSQDRTGGSSYEQY
TRBV19	TRBJ2-3	ASSIDLGFSGTDTQY
TRBV6-2/TRBV6-3	TRBJ2-5	ASSWASGRGGAQY
TRBV2	TRBJ1-1	ATLGDRLGRVVAEAF
TRBV30	TRBJ1-3	AWSGPEGNTIY
TRBV30	TRBJ1-1	AWSPPGRGTEAF
TRBV10-2	TRBJ2-2	ASRQGSHTGELF
TRBV5-1	TRBJ2-5	ASSLYRDRGDQGQETQY
TRBV24-1	TRBJ2-7	ATSRGQGVDEQY
TRBV10-1	TRBJ2-1	ASSRLAGRGAYNEQF
TRBV19	TRBJ2-7	ASSLLAGDRQY
TRBV4-3	TRBJ1-4	ASSPVRAGGEKLF
TRBV9	TRBJ2-2	ASSVGGSTGELF
TRBV6-1	TRBJ1-5	ASSARGGTGGNQPQH
TRBV5-1	TRBJ1-6	ASSLLGSGDNSPLH
TRBV2	TRBJ2-2	ASSEFPGTGELF
TRBV12-3/TRBV12-4	TRBJ1-5	ASSLSLGEPQH
TRBV3-1/TRBV3-2	TRBJ2-3	ASSRRDRSTTDTQY
TRBV29-1	TRBJ1-1	SAGAGYTEAF
TRBV10-3	TRBJ2-3	AISPIALRPDTQY
TRBV18	TRBJ1-5	ASSPARAQPQH
TRBV6-5	TRBJ1-5	ASRGTVDSNQPQH
TRBV10-3	TRBJ2-1	AIRGTSGENEQF
TRBV4-2	TRBJ1-5	ASSQDRQGRQPQH
TRBV13	TRBJ2-1	ASSLGLAGPYNEQF
TRBV30	TRBJ2-5	ATDRPGWETQY
TRBV5-4	TRBJ2-1	ASSSPPGGSPEF
TRBV7-2	TRBJ2-7	ASSLMGLAYYEQY
TRBV2	TRBJ2-2	ASSPRLAGGGGELF
TRBV3-1/TRBV3-2	TRBJ2-7	ASSPGRGEQY